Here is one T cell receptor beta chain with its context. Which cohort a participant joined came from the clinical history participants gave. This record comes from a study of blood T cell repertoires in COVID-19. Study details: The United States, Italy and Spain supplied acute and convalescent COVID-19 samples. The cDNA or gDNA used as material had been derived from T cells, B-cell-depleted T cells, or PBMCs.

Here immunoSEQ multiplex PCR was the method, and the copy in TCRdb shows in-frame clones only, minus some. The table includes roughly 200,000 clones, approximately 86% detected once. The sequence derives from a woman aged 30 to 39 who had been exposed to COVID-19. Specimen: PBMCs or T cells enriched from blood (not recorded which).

In DNA, the CDR3 is TGTGCCAGCAGCCAAGGGGAGGTAAGGGGTTATAATTCACCCCTCCACTTT. Translation gives CASSQGEVRGYNSPLHF. The chain combines TRBV3-1 (or the pseudogene TRBV3-2) with TRBJ1-6, with D possibly TRBD1 on 5 matching bases. Germline assignment: CDR1 LGHDT and CDR2 YNNKEL (reference sequence). V was shortened by 1 base and J by 4 bases, with 14 bases between the two germline ends. The CDR3 has 17 residues.